The 30 T cell receptor beta chains presented below share a single source sample, sequenced in a study of cytomegalovirus exposure and HLA in healthy donors. Sequenced by immunoSEQ multiplex PCR; TCRdb stores in-frame clones only, minus some. The repertoire has roughly 150,000 clones, 85% to 90% of them found once; the top ten carry around 3.4%. The sequencing sample was made of PBMCs. These receptors were obtained from a young woman in good health and CMV-seropositive.

The chain employs TRBV28 and TRBJ2-7; tentative D call: TRBD1 (6 bases). The V end was cut by 7 bases, the J end by 2 bases, with 15 bases between. The CDR3 has 14 amino acids. Germline V lookup: CDR1 MDHEN, CDR2 SYDVKM. CDR3 in amino acids: CASTPSGTTYEQYF. The CDR3 coding sequence is TGTGCCAGCACTCCTTCCGGGACAACCTACGAGCAGTACTTC. Based on the CDR3 plus reference TRBV28 and TRBJ2-7, the full variable domain is DVKVTQSSRYLVKRTGEKVFLECVQDMDHENMFWYRQDPGLGLRLIYFSYDVKMKEKGDIPEGYSVSREKKERFSLILESASTNQTSMYLCASTPSGTTYEQYFGPGTRLTVT.

The gene calls are TRBV5-1 and TRBJ2-7, with 7 nucleotides matching TRBD1. This CDR3 is 14 amino acids long. The V gene end was trimmed by 4 bases and the J gene end by 2 bases; junction bases not matched to a gene: 6. Germline V gives CDR1 SGHRS, CDR2 YFSETQ. As DNA, the CDR3 is TGCGCCAGCAGCCGTCGACAGGGTACCTACGAGCAGTACTTC. It translates to CASSRRQGTYEQYF.

This clone was recorded a few times. A much more abundant neighbour one base away suggests this may be a read error. This CDR3 is also generated by other DNA sequences in the sample. The rearrangement joins TRBV6-1 to TRBJ2-3; TRBD2 matches at 11 bases. Germline V gene sequence: CDR1 MNHNS, CDR2 SASEGT. This CDR3 comprises 15 residues. The V segment lost 2 bases and the J segment 4 bases; nucleotides outside the gene matches: 2. Written as DNA, the CDR3 is TGTGCCAGCAGTGAACTAGCGGGAGGCCCAGATACGCAGTATTTT. It translates to CASSELAGGPDTQYF.

This chain connects TRBV6-1 to TRBJ1-2, with TRBD1 as a possible D gene (5 bases). Deletions cut 6 bases from V and 7 bases from J, with 12 bases between. The CDR3 is made up of 12 amino acids. CDR1 and CDR2 (germline): MNHNS, SASEGT. The CDR3 reads CASRPVGGGYTF. The CDR3 nucleotides are TGTGCCAGCAGGCCAGTCGGGGGTGGCTACACCTTC.

This chain joins TRBV6-5 and TRBJ2-7; D is undetermined. Trimming took 0 bases from V and 0 from J, leaving 9 bases between them. The CDR3 covers 15 residues. Germline V gene lookup returns CDR1 MNHEY and CDR2 SVGAGI. The CDR3 nucleotides read TGTGCCAGCAGTTACTCGTTACAGCACTCCTACGAGCAGTACTTC. Its translation: CASSYSLQHSYEQYF.

The rearrangement joins TRBV5-1 to TRBJ1-1; 10 positions match TRBD1. Germline CDR1 SGHRS, CDR2 YFSETQ. The junction had 7 bases not matched to a gene; V was cut back by 0 bases and J by 8 bases. The CDR3 covers 15 residues. CDR3 coding DNA: TGCGCCAGCAGCTTGGAGGGACAGGGGTTATCCGAAGCTTTCTTT. Translated: CASSLEGQGLSEAFF.

The gene calls are TRBV19 and TRBJ2-7; the match to TRBD1 covers 7 bases. The CDR3 runs to 13 residues. The trim removed 9 bases at V and 1 base at J, leaving 6 bases unmatched. The germline CDR1 and CDR2 sequences are LNHDA and SQIVND (reference sequence). CDR3: CASGQGQSYEQYF. The DNA for the CDR3 is TGTGCCAGCGGCCAGGGACAGTCCTACGAGCAGTACTTC.

Comment on this clone: The junction departs from the called germline gene at one end, perhaps through a read error. The V call is TRBV7-7, the J call TRBJ2-1; the match to TRBD2 covers 7 bases. The CDR3 extends over 13 amino acids. CDR1 and CDR2 from the germline V gene are SSHAT and FNYEAQ (reference sequence). CDR3 sequence reads: CASSGTRGDEQFF. CDR3 bases: TGTGCTAGCAGCGGAACACGGGGGGATGAGCAGTTCTTC.

This chain connects TRBV7-9 to TRBJ2-1; 7 bases map to TRBD2. Germline CDR1 and CDR2: SEHNR and FQNEAQ (reference sequence). V lost 5 bases, J lost 6 bases, and 13 bases stayed unmatched. The CDR3 spans 16 residues. CDR3 bases: TGTGCCAGCAGCCCACATAGCGGGTGGTTGAGCAATGAGCAGTTCTTC. It is translated as CASSPHSGWLSNEQFF.

The gene calls are TRBV19 and TRBJ2-7; a possible D gene is TRBD1 (6 bases). The CDR3 consists of 14 residues. CDR1 and CDR2 from the germline V gene are LNHDA and SQIVND (reference sequence). V was clipped by 5 bases and J by 4 bases, with 15 bases between them. CDR3 sequence: CASSQTGQTYEQYF. In DNA, the CDR3 is TGTGCCAGTAGTCAAACGGGACAAACTTACGAGCAGTACTTC.

The chain combines TRBV4-1 with TRBJ2-2, with 8 nucleotides matching TRBD2. J gave up 6 bases and V 2 bases, and 11 bases lay outside the gene matches. Per the germline V gene, CDR1 is MGHRA and CDR2 is YSYEKL. The CDR3 totals 17 residues. CDR3 in DNA: TGCGCCAGCAGCCAACCTGCTAGGAAACTAGCGGCCGGGGAGCTGTTTTTT. Translating gives CASSQPARKLAAGELFF.

The rearrangement links TRBV7-9 to TRBJ2-2; tentatively, D is TRBD2 (6 bases). CDR3 length: 16 amino acids. CDR1 SEHNR and CDR2 FQNEAQ come from the germline V gene (reference sequence). Trimming removed 0 bases from V and 4 bases from J, with 12 bases in between. This chain's CDR3 is CASSLAPGAVTGELFF. The CDR3 DNA is TGTGCCAGCAGCTTAGCTCCGGGAGCGGTCACCGGGGAGCTGTTTTTT.

V usage is TRBV19 and J usage is TRBJ2-3; TRBD2 might be the D (5 bases). This CDR3 region has 14 residues. The V gene lost 3 bases and the J gene lost 2 bases, with 9 bases spanning the gap. CDR1 is LNHDA and CDR2 is SQIVND in the germline V gene (reference sequence). The CDR3 nucleotides read TGTGCCAGTAGTATGAGGGCCTCCACAGATACGCAGTATTTT. Amino acids: CASSMRASTDTQYF.

With respect to this clone: Distinct nucleotide sequences in the sample also encode this CDR3. The chain joins TRBV30 to TRBJ1-1; 8 positions agree with TRBD1. CDR3 length: 13 amino acids. CDR1 is GTSNPN, CDR2 SVGIG, per germline (reference sequence). Trimming cost V 0 bases and J 4 bases; bases outside gene matches: 1. The CDR3 here is CAWSVTGGTEAFF. Here the CDR3 DNA reads TGTGCCTGGAGTGTTACAGGGGGCACTGAAGCTTTCTTT.

The V and J genes are TRBV7-2 and TRBJ2-5, with TRBD1 matching 9 bases. This CDR3 region has 17 residues. V trimming: 5 bases; J trimming: 4 bases; junction bases outside the gene matches: 14. CDR1 is SGHTA and CDR2 is FQGNSA in the germline V gene. The CDR3 protein is CASSTRQGVDSRETQYF. Here the CDR3 DNA reads TGTGCCAGCAGCACCCGACAGGGGGTGGACTCCCGAGAGACCCAGTACTTC. The variable domain in full, completed from reference TRBV7-2 and TRBJ2-5, reads GAGVSQSPSNKVTEKGKDVELRCDPISGHTALYWYRQSLGQGLEFLIYFQGNSAPDKSGLPSDRFSAERTGGSVSTLTIQRTQQEDSAVYLCASSTRQGVDSRETQYFGPGTRLLVL.

This CDR3 reads CASSLRNIQYF. The CDR3 nucleotides read TGTGCCAGCAGCCTGAGAAACATTCAGTACTTC. V is TRBV5-6 and J is TRBJ2-4; D remains ambiguous. This CDR3 comprises 11 residues. The V end lost 4 bases, the J end lost 6 bases, and 5 bases lay between the germline ends. Germline lookup yields CDR1 SGHDT and CDR2 YYEEEE.

This clone has more than one count but fewer than ten. The genes are TRBV2 and TRBJ1-2; TRBD1 agrees at 9 bases. The CDR3 spans 13 residues. Per the germline V gene, CDR1 is SNHLY and CDR2 is FYNNEI. J lost 3 bases, V lost 6 bases, and 2 bases had no gene match. Here the CDR3 reads CASSRDRDYGYTF. CDR3 nucleotides: TGTGCCAGCAGCCGGGACAGGGACTATGGCTACACCTTC.

J is TRBJ2-1 and V is TRBV7-3, with D maybe TRBD1 (5 bases). Between the trimmed V and J ends, which lost 5 bases and 8 bases, there was a span of 16 bases. From germline, CDR1 is SGHTA and CDR2 FQGTGA. CDR3 size: 14 residues. The CDR3 sequence: CASSKGQLPDEQFF. The CDR3 coding sequence is TGTGCCAGCAGCAAGGGGCAGCTCCCCGATGAGCAGTTCTTC. The variable domain in full, completed from reference TRBV7-3 and TRBJ2-1, reads GAGVSQTPSNKVTEKGKYVELRCDPISGHTALYWYRQSLGQGPEFLIYFQGTGAADDSGLPNDRFFAVRPEGSVSTLKIQRTERGDSAVYLCASSKGQLPDEQFFGPGTRLTVL.

The rearrangement joins TRBV10-3 to TRBJ2-7; 9 bases agree with TRBD1. V was pared by 0 bases and J by 2 bases, with 5 bases of the junction left unmatched. Germline-derived CDR1 and CDR2 are ENHRY and SYGVKD. The CDR3 loop spans 16 amino acids. The DNA for the CDR3 is TGTGCCATCAGTGAGTCAGGGACAGGGACCACCTACGAGCAGTACTTC. Encoded protein: CAISESGTGTTYEQYF.

The chain joins TRBV5-1 to TRBJ1-4; 10 bases are a match to TRBD1. The V segment lost 4 bases and the J segment 4 bases; nucleotides outside the gene matches: 1. Germline values: CDR1 SGHRS, CDR2 YFSETQ. This CDR3 comprises 14 residues. CDR3 residues: CASSRTGGNEKLFF. The CDR3 DNA follows: TGCGCCAGCAGCAGGACAGGGGGTAATGAAAAACTGTTTTTT.

This clone was detected only a few times. The J gene is TRBJ2-5, the V gene TRBV11-2, with a tentative D call TRBD1 (6 bases). This CDR3 contains 15 residues. The ends were cut back, 1 base at V and 2 bases at J, with 11 bases in the middle. CDR1 and CDR2 from the germline V gene are SGHAT and FQNNGV. The CDR3 spells CASSLAGTPQETQYF. CDR3 sequence (DNA): TGTGCCAGCAGCTTAGCAGGGACACCTCAAGAGACCCAGTACTTC.

The J gene is TRBJ2-7, the V gene TRBV28; TRBD2 might be the D (6 bases). The CDR3 consists of 14 residues. Germline V lookup: CDR1 MDHEN, CDR2 SYDVKM. The ends were cut back, 4 bases at V and 0 bases at J, with 10 bases in the middle. The CDR3: CASSSGLPSYEQYF. The CDR3 nucleotides are TGTGCCAGCAGTTCGGGACTGCCCTCCTACGAGCAGTACTTC.

The chain has TRBV9 and TRBJ2-1, with D possibly being TRBD2 (5 bases). Germline values: CDR1 SGDLS, CDR2 YYNGEE. This CDR3 is 15 amino acids long. V lost 0 bases, J lost 3 bases, and 10 bases lay in between. This CDR3 is CASSVVADFYNEQFF. The CDR3 nucleotides are TGTGCCAGCAGCGTAGTTGCGGACTTCTACAATGAGCAGTTCTTC.

This rearrangement joins TRBV7-9 to TRBJ1-1; the D is unclear. With 4 bases removed from V and 4 bases from J, the gap between germline ends came to 10 bases. The CDR3 loop spans 13 amino acids. CDR1 is SEHNR and CDR2 is FQNEAQ in the germline V gene (reference sequence). CDR3 nucleotides: TGTGCCAGCAGCTCTGGTGAGTTCACTGAAGCTTTCTTT. Translation gives CASSSGEFTEAFF. Drawing the rest from reference TRBV7-9 and TRBJ1-1, the complete variable domain is DTGVSQNPRHKITKRGQNVTFRCDPISEHNRLYWYRQTLGQGPEFLTYFQNEAQLEKSRLLSDRFSAERPKGSFSTLEIQRTEQGDSAMYLCASSSGEFTEAFFGQGTRLTVV.

CDR3 region: CASHWTSGSYEQYF. CDR3 bases: TGTGCCAGCCATTGGACTAGCGGGAGCTACGAGCAGTACTTC. V and J are TRBV2 and TRBJ2-7; 13 nucleotides line up with TRBD2. V dropped 8 bases and J dropped 3; count of bases not matched to a gene: 4. The CDR3 is made up of 14 amino acids. Germline V gene data show CDR1 as SNHLY and CDR2 as FYNNEI. Using reference TRBV2 and TRBJ2-7 for the parts outside the CDR3, the full variable domain is EPEVTQTPSHQVTQMGQEVILRCVPISNHLYFYWYRQILGQKVEFLVSFYNNEISEKSEIFDDQFSVERPDGSNFTLKIRSTKLEDSAMYFCASHWTSGSYEQYFGPGTRLTVT.

The V call is TRBV18, the J call TRBJ2-1, with 11 bases identical to TRBD2. CDR3 length: 17 residues. Germline-derived CDR1 and CDR2 are KGHSH and LQKENI. V shed 5 bases and J 2 bases; nucleotides not matched to a gene: 8. CDR3 residues: CASSSRGLAGTYNEQFF. CDR3 bases: TGTGCCAGCTCAAGTCGAGGACTAGCGGGTACCTACAATGAGCAGTTCTTC.

The chain carries TRBV5-6 and TRBJ1-4; no reliable D call. Trimming shortened V by 1 base and J by 8 bases, and 12 bases separated the two germline ends. CDR1 is SGHDT, CDR2 YYEEEE, per germline. There are 14 residues in the CDR3. The CDR3 sequence is CASSLRGVWEKLFF. The CDR3 region has the DNA TGTGCCAGCAGCTTGCGGGGTGTCTGGGAAAAACTGTTTTTT.

The CDR3 bases are TGCGCCAGCAGCCTGGGTGGAGGGATCTACGAGCAGTACTTC. This codes for CASSLGGGIYEQYF. The chain couples TRBV5-1 to TRBJ2-7; a weak D match, TRBD2 (6 bases). The CDR3 runs 14 residues. Germline-derived CDR1 and CDR2 are SGHRS and YFSETQ. V shed 4 bases and J shed 3 bases, with 14 bases lying between them.

This chain joins TRBV23-1 and TRBJ2-5; 9 bases map to TRBD2. TRBV23-1 is annotated as an ORF whose role is uncertain. V shed 6 bases and J 4 bases; nucleotides not matched to a gene: 3. This CDR3 is built from 13 residues. CDR3 DNA sequence: TGCGCCAGCAGATCTAGCGGGACAGAGACCCAGTACTTC. Its translation is CASRSSGTETQYF.

The chain recombines TRBV4-2 with TRBJ2-5, with D possibly matching TRBD2 (7 bases). The V and J ends lost 4 bases and 5 bases respectively, with 20 bases between them. This CDR3 is 16 amino acids long. Germline assignment: CDR1 LGHNA and CDR2 YNFKEQ. The CDR3 DNA reads as TGTGCCAGCAGCCCCGCTGGGGGGGGCGTCGGGGAGACCCAGTACTTC. It is translated as CASSPAGGGVGETQYF.